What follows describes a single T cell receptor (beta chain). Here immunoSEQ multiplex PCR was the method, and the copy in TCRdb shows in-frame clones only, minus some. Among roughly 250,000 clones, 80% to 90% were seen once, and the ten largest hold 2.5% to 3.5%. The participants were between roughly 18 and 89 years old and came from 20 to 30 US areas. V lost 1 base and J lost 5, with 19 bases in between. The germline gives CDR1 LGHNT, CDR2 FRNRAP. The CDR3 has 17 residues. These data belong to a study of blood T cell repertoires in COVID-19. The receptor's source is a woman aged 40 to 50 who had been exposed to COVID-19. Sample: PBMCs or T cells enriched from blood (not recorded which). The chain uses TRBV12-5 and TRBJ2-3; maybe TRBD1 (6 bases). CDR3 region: CASGLDGQSQAQDTQYF. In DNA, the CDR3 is TGTGCTAGTGGTTTGGACGGACAGTCACAAGCACAAGATACGCAGTATTTT. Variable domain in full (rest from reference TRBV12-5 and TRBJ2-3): DARVTQTPRHKVTEMGQEVTMRCQPILGHNTVFWYRQTMMQGLELLAYFRNRAPLDDSGMPKDRFSAEMPDATLATLKIQPSEPRDSAVYFCASGLDGQSQAQDTQYFGPGTRLTVL.